This T cell receptor beta chain was sequenced during a study of T-cell memory formation after mild COVID-19. On the study more broadly: There were largely donor-specific TCR clusters. Whole-study findings and limits: Day 15 to 85 contractors were CD4/CD8 balanced; later expanders leaned CD4+. Whether day 37 second-wave clones are SARS-CoV-2-specific was not confirmed.

With regard to this clonotype: Antigen: not known.

The V gene lost 1 base and the J gene lost 4 bases, with 17 bases spanning the gap. This CDR3 has 16 amino acids. In germline, CDR1 is LGHNA, CDR2 YSLEER. TCR alpha and TCR beta cDNA libraries carrying sample barcodes and UMIs were produced by 5'RACE using constant-segment primers. TCRdb re-derived calls from the 5' RACE reads in MiXCR, one entry per CDR3 protein. Found here are hundreds of thousands of distinct CDR3 sequences, roughly 19% of them singletons; the top ten hold approximately 21%. This receptor was obtained from a man aged 18-30 years who had mild COVID-19 (a few samples of this study predate the infection). Cell type and time point are not known. Sequencing was carried out using PBMCs or a T cell subset sorted from them (not recorded which). The chain links TRBV4-3 to TRBJ2-7; either TRBD1 or TRBD2 may supply D (5 bases each). The CDR3 bases are TGCGCCAGCAGCCAAGGAACCCGGGACCGCAGGTACGAGCAGTACTTC. Translated, it gives CASSQGTRDRRYEQYF.